Below, 8 T cell receptor beta chains from the same sample are listed, as sequenced in a study of a mutant IDH1 vaccine in newly diagnosed glioma. The time point is: week 35, safety follow-up. Doses consisted of 300 ug of mutant IDH1 20-mer peptide each, paired with topical imiquimod. For these receptors, no antigen is known. TCRdb keeps only in-frame clones here, not all; method: immunoSEQ multiplex PCR. The table lists tens of thousands of clones, about four fifths of them singletons. The sequences come from PBMCs, collected from a glioma patient whose treatment included an IDH1 peptide vaccine. These receptors were taken from a man in his forties with glioma.

The count of this clone is one. The chain links TRBV7-3 to TRBJ1-2; D is perhaps TRBD1 (6 bases). Germline CDR1 and CDR2: SGHTA and FQGTGA. Trimming took off 3 bases at V and 2 bases at J, with 10 bases between the two ends. The CDR3 runs 14 residues. CDR3 sequence: CASSFGDMNYGYTF. The CDR3 DNA follows: TGTGCCAGCAGCTTTGGGGACATGAACTATGGCTACACCTTC. Supplemented by reference TRBV7-3 and TRBJ1-2, the full variable domain reads GAGVSQTPSNKVTEKGKYVELRCDPISGHTALYWYRQSLGQGPEFLIYFQGTGAADDSGLPNDRFFAVRPEGSVSTLKIQRTERGDSAVYLCASSFGDMNYGYTFGSGTRLTVV.

This clone was detected once. V gene TRBV7-2 combines with J gene TRBJ2-6; D remains unclear. This CDR3 spans 15 amino acids. Trimming pared 5 bases from V and 0 bases from J, leaving 8 bases between. The germline gives CDR1 SGHTA, CDR2 FQGNSA. For the CDR3, the DNA is TGTGCCAGCAGCAAAAGAAGCTCTGGGGCCAACGTCCTGACTTTC. It yields the protein CASSKRSSGANVLTF.

The chain links TRBV6-1 to TRBJ2-1; TRBD1 matches at 7 bases. This CDR3 comprises 15 residues. The ends lost 4 bases at V and 6 bases at J; junction bases unmatched: 9. The germline gives CDR1 MNHNS, CDR2 SASEGT. The CDR3 DNA reads TGTGCCAGCAGTGGAGAGACAGGGTCTGTCAATGAGCAGTTCTTC. Its protein product is CASSGETGSVNEQFF.

The CDR3 region is CASSVEEVGYTF. The CDR3 DNA reads TGTGCCAGCAGCGTAGAGGAGGTTGGCTACACCTTC. The J gene is TRBJ1-2, the V gene TRBV9; D is undetermined. From germline, CDR1 is SGDLS and CDR2 YYNGEE. Trimming left V 0 bases short and J 7 bases short, with 7 bases between. CDR3 size: 12 residues.

The genes are TRBV7-2 and TRBJ2-7; 8 bases line up with TRBD1. The CDR3 has 14 residues. The J segment lost 1 base and the V segment lost 5 bases, leaving 4 bases of the junction unmatched. Germline lookup yields CDR1 SGHTA and CDR2 FQGNSA. The CDR3 region is CASSPRTGSYEQYF. CDR3 DNA: TGTGCCAGCAGCCCCCGGACAGGGTCCTACGAGCAGTACTTC.

This CDR3 is CASSLQAGMREQYF. CDR3 bases: TGCGCCAGCAGCCTGCAGGCAGGGATGCGGGAGCAGTACTTC. The rearrangement uses TRBV5-1 and TRBJ2-7, with D maybe TRBD1 (5 bases). V lost 4 bases and J lost 7, with 18 bases in between. Germline V lookup: CDR1 SGHRS, CDR2 YFSETQ. The CDR3 runs to 14 residues.

The chain couples TRBV11-1 to TRBJ1-2; tentatively, D is TRBD1 (5 bases). CDR3 length equals 12 residues. Germline V gives CDR1 SGHAT, CDR2 FQDESV (reference sequence). V lost 5 bases and J lost 8, with 12 bases in between. This CDR3 reads CASSTDRGGYTF. The CDR3 DNA reads as TGTGCCAGCAGCACAGACAGAGGCGGCTACACCTTC.

The chain joins TRBV4-3 to TRBJ2-6; D gene ambiguous. Germline V lookup: CDR1 LGHNA, CDR2 YSLEER. CDR3 length equals 15 residues. V was clipped by 0 bases and J by 3 bases, with 6 bases between them. The CDR3 loop reads CASSQEEVGANVLTF. The CDR3, as DNA: TGCGCCAGCAGCCAAGAGGAAGTTGGGGCCAACGTCCTGACTTTC.